This TCR beta chain was found in a study of blood T cell repertoires in COVID-19. Study overall: Material from acute and convalescent COVID-19 was sourced from the United States, Italy and Spain. From T cells, B-cell-depleted T cells, or PBMCs came the material, which was cDNA or gDNA.

As originally analysed: Researchers report that nucleated cell counts were estimated from reference gene primer amplification. Libraries were prepared by immunoSEQ multiplex PCR; TCRdb keeps only in-frame clonotypes and omits some of them. The V and J calls and clone size come from that table; D and trimming were worked out from the DNA. This sample has approximately 220,000 clones, with 80% to 85% found just once. CDR3 length: 15 amino acids. V gave up 4 bases and J gave up 3 bases, with 12 bases separating them. Germline assignment: CDR1 MNHEY and CDR2 SMNVEV (reference sequence). V usage is TRBV27 and J usage is TRBJ2-2; weak D call: TRBD2 (7 bases). Material for sequencing was peripheral blood. The clonotype originates from an older woman with acute or convalescent COVID-19. The DNA of the CDR3 is TGTGCCAGCAGTTCACAGGGAGGGGACACCGGGGAGCTGTTTTTT. Amino acid sequence: CASSSQGGDTGELFF.